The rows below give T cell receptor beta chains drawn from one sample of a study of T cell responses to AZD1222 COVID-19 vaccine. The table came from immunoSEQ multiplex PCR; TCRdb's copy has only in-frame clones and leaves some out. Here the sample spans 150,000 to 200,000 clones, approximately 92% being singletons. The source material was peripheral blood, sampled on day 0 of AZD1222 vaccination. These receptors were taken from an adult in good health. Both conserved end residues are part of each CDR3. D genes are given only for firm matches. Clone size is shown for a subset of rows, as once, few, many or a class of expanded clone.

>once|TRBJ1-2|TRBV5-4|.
CASSLREDGYTF
TGTGCCAGCAGCTTGAGGGAGGATGGCTACACCTTC
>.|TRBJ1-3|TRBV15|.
CATSRGETGNTIYF
TGTGCCACCAGCAGAGGTGAAACTGGAAACACCATATATTTT
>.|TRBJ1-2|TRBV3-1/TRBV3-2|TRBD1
CASSQGQGAGYTF
TGTGCCAGCAGCCAAGGACAGGGTGCTGGCTACACCTTC
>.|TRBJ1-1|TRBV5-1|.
CASSFTGLGSPNTEAFF
TGCGCCAGCAGCTTTACGGGGCTAGGTTCTCCGAACACTGAAGCTTTCTTT
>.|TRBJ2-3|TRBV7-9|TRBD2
CASSLRGGGDTQYF
TGTGCCAGCAGCTTAAGAGGCGGGGGGGATACGCAGTATTTT
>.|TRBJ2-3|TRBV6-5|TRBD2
CASSTSGRATDTQYF
TGTGCCAGCAGTACTAGCGGGAGGGCGACAGATACGCAGTATTTT
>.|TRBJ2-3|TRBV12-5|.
CASGSRGSTQYF
TGTGCTAGTGGTTCCCGGGGGAGTACGCAGTATTTT
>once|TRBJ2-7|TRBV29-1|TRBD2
CSVEDPGTKGDEQYF
TGCAGCGTTGAAGATCCCGGGACTAAGGGTGACGAGCAGTACTTC
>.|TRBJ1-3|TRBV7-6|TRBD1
CASSSGQGSGNTIYF
TGTGCCAGCAGCTCGGGACAGGGCTCTGGAAACACCATATATTTT
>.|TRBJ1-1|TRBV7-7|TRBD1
CASSSSPTRDRGTEAFF
TGTGCCAGCAGCTCCAGCCCCACTCGGGACAGGGGGACTGAAGCTTTCTTT
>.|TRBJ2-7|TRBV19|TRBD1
CASSPGQVAYEQYF
TGTGCCAGTAGCCCGGGACAGGTGGCCTACGAGCAGTACTTC
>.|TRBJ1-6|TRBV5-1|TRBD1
CASSFGTGGNSPLHF
TGCGCCAGCAGCTTCGGGACAGGTGGGAATTCACCCCTCCACTTT
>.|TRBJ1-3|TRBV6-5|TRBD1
CASGDRSSGNTIYF
TGTGCCAGTGGGGACAGGTCCTCTGGAAACACCATATATTTT
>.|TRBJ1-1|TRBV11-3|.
CASSLGPMNTEAFF
TGTGCCAGCAGCTTAGGCCCGATGAACACTGAAGCTTTCTTT